Presented here are 23 T cell receptor beta chains from one specimen sequenced in a study of T-cell reconstitution after alpha-beta-depleted transplantation in children. Researchers prepared the TCRbeta library using unique molecular identifiers, the study reports. One entry per CDR3 protein, called by TCRdb with MiXCR from the PCR reads. The profile covers 450,000 to 550,000 distinct CDR3 sequences, with roughly an eighth appearing a single time and roughly 15% taken by the ten largest. Specimen: PBMCs, mostly from graft donor cells, collected 180 days after TCRalphabeta/CD19-depleted stem cell transplant. The receptors shown here come from a female patient between 2 and 15 years old who had a stem cell transplant for aplastic anemia, so the T cells may come from the graft donor.

The chain links TRBV28 to TRBJ2-1; D tentatively reads TRBD1 or TRBD2 (6 bases each). CDR1 and CDR2 from the germline V gene are MDHEN and SYDVKM. The CDR3 is 16 amino acids. V lost 2 bases and J 3 bases, leaving 14 bases between the germline ends. The CDR3 reads CASSLGGRAFYNEQFF. The CDR3 DNA reads TGTGCCAGCAGTTTAGGGGGGCGGGCCTTCTACAATGAGCAGTTCTTC.

V usage is TRBV5-6 and J usage is TRBJ2-5; 12 bases agree with TRBD2. V lost 4 bases and J lost 6; bases outside the gene matches: 7. The germline gives CDR1 SGHDT, CDR2 YYEEEE. CDR3 size: 15 residues. The CDR3 DNA is TGTGCCAGCAGCCTCCTAGCGGGAGGGCCGAAGACCCAGTACTTC. The encoded protein is CASSLLAGGPKTQYF.

This clonotype was observed many times. V usage is TRBV10-3 and J usage is TRBJ1-5; D not certain. CDR3 length: 16 residues. Trimming removed 0 bases from V and 4 bases from J, with 13 bases in between. Germline V gene data show CDR1 as ENHRY and CDR2 as SYGVKD. The CDR3 DNA reads as TGTGCCATCAGTGAGTCAGCCGACGGATGGAATCAGCCCCAGCATTTT. It encodes CAISESADGWNQPQHF.

This clonotype was seen more than once but under ten times. CDR3 sequence reads: CSLSGLAGVVDEQFF. The CDR3 nucleotides read TGCAGCCTAAGTGGACTAGCGGGAGTAGTTGATGAGCAGTTCTTC. The chain recombines TRBV20-1 with TRBJ2-1; 13 bases line up with TRBD2. The CDR3 contains 15 residues. Germline CDR1 DFQATT, CDR2 SNEGSKA (reference sequence).

The table lists this clonotype with many counts. Written as DNA, the CDR3 is TGCAGTGCTAGGATAGGGACTAGCGGCCACAATGAGCAGTTCTTC. The encoded protein is CSARIGTSGHNEQFF. J is TRBJ2-1 and V is TRBV20-1; 11 bases fit TRBD2. V lost 3 bases and J lost 5; bases outside the gene matches: 6. Germline lookup yields CDR1 DFQATT and CDR2 SNEGSKA (reference sequence). This CDR3 spans 15 amino acids.

As DNA, the CDR3 is TGTGCCAGCAGTTTGGAAGGGGTAAACAATGAGCAGTTCTTC. As protein: CASSLEGVNNEQFF. The rearrangement uses TRBV12-3 or TRBV12-4 and TRBJ2-1, with D possibly matching TRBD1 (5 bases). Trimming took off 3 bases at V and 5 bases at J, with 11 bases between the two ends. This CDR3 comprises 14 residues.

This clonotype has just a few counts. V is TRBV11-3 and J is TRBJ2-2; 9 bases map to TRBD1. V gave up 4 bases and J gave up 6 bases; unmatched junction bases: 6. CDR1 is SGHNT, CDR2 YENEEA, per germline. The CDR3 is made up of 15 amino acids. The CDR3 loop is CASSSRDRAPGELFF. In DNA, the CDR3 is TGTGCCAGCAGCTCCCGGGACAGGGCACCCGGGGAGCTGTTTTTT.

This clonotype came up a few times. The rearrangement uses TRBV6-5 and TRBJ1-1, with D unresolved. V lost 6 bases to trimming and J lost 1 base, with 9 bases between them. The CDR3 has 13 amino acids. The germline V gene has CDR1 MNHEY and CDR2 SVGAGI. As DNA, the CDR3 is TGTGCCAGCAGATATACAGAGAACACTGAAGCTTTCTTT. Translated, it gives CASRYTENTEAFF.

The chain employs TRBV27 and TRBJ2-1; 9 positions agree with TRBD2. The V segment lost 6 bases and the J segment 6 bases; nucleotides outside the gene matches: 3. This CDR3 comprises 13 residues. Germline V gives CDR1 MNHEY, CDR2 SMNVEV (reference sequence). The CDR3 loop is CASRTSGGNEQFF. The CDR3 nucleotides read TGTGCCAGCAGGACTAGCGGAGGCAATGAGCAGTTCTTC.

This clonotype was counted many times. J is TRBJ2-3 and V is TRBV20-1; 7 bases are shared with TRBD2. The germline gives CDR1 DFQATT, CDR2 SNEGSKA (reference sequence). V was clipped by 1 base and J by 0 bases; unmatched bases: 4. There are 15 residues in the CDR3. DNA for the CDR3: TGCAGTGCTAGAGCAACTAGCGAGAGCACAGATACGCAGTATTTT. Amino acid sequence: CSARATSESTDTQYF.

This clonotype came up once. The V gene is TRBV5-6, the J gene TRBJ2-7; 7 positions agree with TRBD1. CDR3 length: 13 amino acids. Per germline, CDR1 SGHDT and CDR2 YYEEEE. CDR3 bases: TGTGCCAGCGGCCCCGGGACAGCCTACGAGCAGTACGTG. This sequence encodes CASGPGTAYEQYV.

The chain employs TRBV10-3 and TRBJ2-7; D not certain. Trimming pared 3 bases from V and 6 bases from J, leaving 6 bases between. CDR1 ENHRY and CDR2 SYGVKD come from the germline V gene. The CDR3 extends over 11 amino acids. CDR3 DNA: TGTGCCATCAGTGAAGTTGGCGAGCAGTACTTC. Translation gives CAISEVGEQYF.

The rearrangement joins TRBV3-1 to TRBJ2-2, with D uncertain. Germline V gene sequence: CDR1 LGHDT, CDR2 YNNKEL (reference sequence). V lost 1 base to trimming and J lost 0 bases, with 9 bases between them. The CDR3 has 16 amino acids. CDR3 protein: CASSQASPTNTGELFF. The CDR3 bases are TGTGCCAGCAGCCAAGCCAGTCCGACGAACACCGGGGAGCTGTTTTTT.

The V and J genes are TRBV14 and TRBJ1-1; 7 bases are a match to TRBD1. The CDR3 has 16 amino acids. Germline CDR1 SGHDN, CDR2 FVKESK. The V segment lost 2 bases and the J segment 1 base; nucleotides outside the gene matches: 7. The CDR3 sequence: CASSQTWDSPNTEAFF. In DNA, the CDR3 is TGTGCCAGCAGCCAAACTTGGGACAGCCCGAACACTGAAGCTTTCTTT. Using reference TRBV14 and TRBJ1-1 for the parts outside the CDR3, the full variable domain is EAGVTQFPSHSVIEKGQTVTLRCDPISGHDNLYWYRRVMGKEIKFLLHFVKESKQDESGMPNNRFLAERTGGTYSTLKVQPAELEDSGVYFCASSQTWDSPNTEAFFGQGTRLTVV.

This rearrangement joins TRBV11-2 to TRBJ2-5, with a weak D call TRBD2 (5 bases). With 10 bases removed from V and 13 bases from J, the gap between germline ends came to 25 bases. Looked up from germline, CDR1 is SGHAT and CDR2 is FQNNGV. The CDR3 loop spans 13 amino acids. CDR3 protein: CATSKRSGFIGYF. CDR3 bases: TGTGCCACCAGTAAGCGGAGCGGCTTTATCGGGTACTTC.

This rearrangement joins TRBV7-8 to TRBJ1-1, with 9 bases aligning to TRBD1. The CDR3 is 18 amino acids. V gave up 0 bases and J gave up 6 bases; unmatched junction bases: 14. Germline lookup yields CDR1 SGHVS and CDR2 FQNEAQ. The CDR3 is CASSLALIKTGGRAEAFF. The CDR3 DNA follows: TGTGCCAGCAGCTTAGCGTTGATCAAGACAGGGGGTCGCGCTGAAGCTTTCTTT. The full variable domain, with the rest looked up from reference TRBV7-8 and TRBJ1-1, is GAGVSQSPRYKVAKRGQDVALRCDPISGHVSLFWYQQALGQGPEFLTYFQNEAQLDKSGLPSDRFFAERPEGSVSTLKIQRTQQEDSAVYLCASSLALIKTGGRAEAFFGQGTRLTVV.

The chain is built from TRBV18 and TRBJ2-1; 7 bases line up with TRBD2. Germline CDR1 KGHSH, CDR2 LQKENI. CDR3 length: 14 residues. The V segment lost 2 bases and the J segment 6 bases; nucleotides outside the gene matches: 4. CDR3 protein: CASSPTGTTNEQFF. DNA for the CDR3: TGTGCCAGCTCACCAACTGGGACTACCAATGAGCAGTTCTTC. Complete variable domain (other parts from reference TRBV18 and TRBJ2-1): NAGVMQNPRHLVRRRGQEARLRCSPMKGHSHVYWYRQLPEEGLKFMVYLQKENIIDESGMPKERFSAEFPKEGPSILRIQQVVRGDSAAYFCASSPTGTTNEQFFGPGTRLTVL.

This chain joins TRBV28 and TRBJ2-5, with D uncertain. Trimming cost V 7 bases and J 9 bases, with 15 bases left between them. This CDR3 has 12 residues. The V gene's germline CDR1 is MDHEN and CDR2 SYDVKM. The CDR3 loop reads CASTTGSLAQYF. The CDR3 nucleotides read TGTGCCAGCACAACTGGCAGTTTGGCCCAGTACTTC.

This CDR3 is CSVEDPGGVYNEQFF. As DNA, the CDR3 is TGCAGCGTTGAAGATCCAGGGGGCGTCTACAATGAGCAGTTCTTC. The chain is built from TRBV29-1 and TRBJ2-1; TRBD1 matches 8 bases. Germline V CDR1 and CDR2: SQVTM, ANQGSEA. There are 15 residues in the CDR3. Germline trimming cut 0 bases from V and 3 bases from J; bases unmatched to any gene: 4.

This clonotype was picked up many times. This sequence joins TRBV3-1 and TRBJ2-7; tentative D call: TRBD1 (5 bases). V was clipped by 3 bases and J by 6 bases, with 15 bases between them. The CDR3 is 14 residues long. CDR1 LGHDT and CDR2 YNNKEL come from the germline V gene (reference sequence). The CDR3 loop reads CASSQSWAGIEQYF. The CDR3 DNA reads as TGTGCCAGCAGCCAGTCCTGGGCAGGGATCGAGCAGTACTTC.

There are a few counts of this clonotype. The CDR3 DNA reads as TGCAGCGTTGACAGGGGAAGGAACCGGGAGACCCAGTACTTC. Amino acid sequence: CSVDRGRNRETQYF. The chain is built from TRBV29-1 and TRBJ2-5; D possibly corresponds to TRBD1 (6 bases). CDR3 length equals 14 residues. The V end was cut by 3 bases, the J end by 5 bases, with 16 bases between. Per germline, CDR1 SQVTM and CDR2 ANQGSEA.

This clonotype was counted ten times or more. The chain has TRBV20-1 and TRBJ2-3, with 9 positions matching TRBD2. CDR3 length: 17 amino acids. Germline CDR1 reads DFQATT; CDR2 reads SNEGSKA (reference sequence). V dropped 0 bases and J dropped 0; count of bases not matched to a gene: 7. CDR3 in DNA: TGCAGTGCTAGAGATCTGCTAGCGGGATCTAGCACAGATACGCAGTATTTT. Translated: CSARDLLAGSSTDTQYF.

The chain employs TRBV20-1 and TRBJ1-2; 8 bases agree with TRBD1. V gave up 6 bases and J gave up 9 bases; unmatched junction bases: 15. In germline, CDR1 is DFQATT, CDR2 SNEGSKA (reference sequence). This CDR3 is 14 amino acids long. CDR3 DNA sequence: TGCAGTGCCCGAGAGGCGGACAGGGATGATCGCTACACCTTC. This codes for CSAREADRDDRYTF.